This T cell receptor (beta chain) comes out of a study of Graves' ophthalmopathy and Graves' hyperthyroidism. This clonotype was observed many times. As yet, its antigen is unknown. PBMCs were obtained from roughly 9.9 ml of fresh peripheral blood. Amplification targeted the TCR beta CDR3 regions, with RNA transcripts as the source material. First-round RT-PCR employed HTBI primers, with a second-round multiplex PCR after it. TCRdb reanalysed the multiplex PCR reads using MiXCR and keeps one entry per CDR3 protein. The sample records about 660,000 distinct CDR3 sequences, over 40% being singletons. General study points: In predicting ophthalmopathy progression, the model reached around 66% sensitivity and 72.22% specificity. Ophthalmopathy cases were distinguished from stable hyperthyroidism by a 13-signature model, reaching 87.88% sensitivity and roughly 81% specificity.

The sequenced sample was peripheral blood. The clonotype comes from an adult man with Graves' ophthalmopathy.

CDR3 coding DNA: TGCAGTGCAAAAAGGGACAGGGTGACCCAGTACTTC. This codes for CSAKRDRVTQYF. The chain employs TRBV20-1 and TRBJ2-5; 9 nucleotides match TRBD1. The germline gives CDR1 DFQATT, CDR2 SNEGSKA (reference sequence). V dropped 6 bases and J dropped 7; count of bases not matched to a gene: 6. This CDR3 is built from 12 residues.